These 32 T cell receptor beta chains were all obtained from the same sample, sequenced in a study of T cell clonality in common variable immunodeficiency. TCRdb keeps only in-frame clones here, not all; method: immunoSEQ multiplex PCR. This sample carries fewer than 30,000 clones, none of them present only once. Their cognate antigens are unknown. Study-level points and caveats: Reportedly, TCR beta sequences from common variable immunodeficiency showed fewer deletions and N-nucleotide insertions.

What was sequenced was peripheral blood mononuclear cells. All receptors derive from a human donor with common variable immunodeficiency.

This clone was observed a handful of times. The sequence runs out 3 residues before the end of the CDR3; the remainder is reconstructed from the germline J gene. This chain links TRBV6-1 with TRBJ2-2, with unresolved D. The CDR3 loop spans 13 amino acids. Germline CDR1 MNHNS, CDR2 SASEGT. V was shortened by 4 bases and J by 6 bases, with 9 bases between the two germline ends. The CDR3 sequence: CASSVRVAGELFF. The DNA read from the CDR3 is TGTGCCAGCAGTGTTAGGGTGGCCGGGGAG.

This clone was detected only a few times. Incomplete CDR3 DNA: TGTGCCTGGAGGGTCAGGGGTAGGAATTCACCC. It specifies CAWRVRGRNSP. The whole CDR3 is CAWRVRGRNSPLHF. This chain uses TRBV30 with TRBJ1-6; TRBD1 might be the D (6 bases). The observed sequence ends 3 residues before the CDR3 terminus, with the missing tail filled in from the germline J gene. Germline CDR1 GTSNPN, CDR2 SVGIG (reference sequence). This CDR3 is 14 amino acids long. Trimming removed 3 bases from V and 7 bases from J, with 13 bases in between.

Concerning this clone: The CDR3 extends 3 residues past the end of the read, so its final part is completed from the germline J gene. This chain links TRBV7-2 with TRBJ1-2, with D perhaps TRBD1 (6 bases). Trimming shortened V by 8 bases and J by 7 bases, and 17 bases separated the two germline ends. The germline gives CDR1 SGHTA, CDR2 FQGNSA. CDR3 length: 13 amino acids. The CDR3: CASLDSQGTGYTF. Incomplete CDR3 DNA: TGTGCCAGCCTAGACTCACAGGGTACTGGC.

This clone has just a few counts. The read is 3 residues too short to cover the CDR3 end, so that end is filled in from the germline J gene. This chain connects TRBV7-7 to TRBJ2-2, with a tentative D call TRBD2 (5 bases). The CDR3 extends over 15 amino acids. CDR1 SSHAT and CDR2 FNYEAQ come from the germline V gene (reference sequence). Deletions cut 2 bases from V and 4 bases from J, with 11 bases between. The part of the CDR3 DNA that was read is TGTGCCAGCAGCTTAAGCAGCGGCGCCACCGGGGAG. Protein: CASSLSSGATGE. The complete CDR3 reads CASSLSSGATGELFF.

In this sample, this clone turned up a few times. Coverage ceases 3 residues before the CDR3 finishes, and the germline J gene fills in the end. The chain couples TRBV18 to TRBJ2-3, with 13 bases lining up with TRBD2. J gave up 4 bases and V 2 bases, and 6 bases lay outside the gene matches. The CDR3 has 17 amino acids. Germline values: CDR1 KGHSH, CDR2 LQKENI. The CDR3 region is CASSPRTSGGGADTQYF. CDR3 DNA (partial): TGTGCCAGCTCACCAAGAACTAGCGGGGGGGGCGCAGATACG.

This clone was observed a few times. The CDR3 is CASSSGLVRQTQYF. CDR3 DNA (partial): TGTGCCAGCAGTTCCGGACTAGTAAGACAGACC. This chain connects TRBV6-2 or TRBV6-3 to TRBJ2-5; 7 nucleotides agree with TRBD2. The CDR3 goes on 3 residues after the read ends, and that part is filled in from the germline J gene. Germline V gene sequence: CDR1 MNHEY, CDR2 SVGEGT. J lost 6 bases, V lost 4 bases, and 8 bases had no gene match. This CDR3 comprises 14 residues.

Notes on this clone: Read sequence stops 3 residues before the CDR3 end, and the germline J gene provides the missing end. The chain is built from TRBV20-1 and TRBJ1-1; D unresolved. There are 13 residues in the CDR3. From germline, CDR1 is DFQATT and CDR2 SNEGSKA (reference sequence). V dropped 6 bases and J dropped 2 bases, with 13 bases sitting between them. CDR3 DNA, as far as it was read: TGCAGTGCCCTGAGCGGGGTTAACACTGAA. Its translation is CSALSGVNTE. The full CDR3 protein reads CSALSGVNTEAFF.

This clone was counted ten times or more. From the germline J gene comes the end of the CDR3, since the read stops 3 residues before it. The rearrangement links TRBV18 to TRBJ2-3; D is perhaps TRBD1 (6 bases). V was trimmed by 3 bases and J by 1 base, leaving 20 bases between them. The CDR3 runs 18 residues. Germline assignment: CDR1 KGHSH and CDR2 LQKENI. The CDR3 spells CASSPLYHREKGTDTQYF. CDR3 DNA, as far as it was read: TGTGCCAGCTCACCTCTCTACCACAGGGAAAAGGGCACAGATACG.

This clone turned up a few times. Read data end 3 residues before the CDR3 end; the end is taken from the germline J gene. The chain combines TRBV19 with TRBJ2-3, with 8 bases matching TRBD2. This CDR3 has 13 residues. The germline V gene has CDR1 LNHDA and CDR2 SQIVND (reference sequence). With V trimmed by 3 bases and J by 7 bases, 3 bases remained unmatched. CDR3 residues: CASSMRGENTQYF. The CDR3 DNA, read in part, is TGTGCCAGTAGTATGCGGGGGGAAAATACG.

Details on this clone: The read comes to an end 3 residues before the CDR3 does, leaving the germline J gene to fill in the end. The rearrangement joins TRBV19 to TRBJ2-7; D not certain. Germline CDR1 and CDR2: LNHDA and SQIVND (reference sequence). Trimming took 6 bases from V and 4 from J, leaving 13 bases between them. CDR3 length: 13 residues. The DNA read from the CDR3 is TGTGCCAGTAGCCGTATTCAGAGTTACGAG. This codes for CASSRIQSYE. From start to end, the CDR3 is CASSRIQSYEQYF.

This clone was detected ten times or more. CDR3 DNA (partial): TGTGCCAGCAGTGATCCCATCAACAATGAG. Protein sequence: CASSDPINNE. In full, the CDR3 is CASSDPINNEQFF. The rearrangement links TRBV6-1 to TRBJ2-1; D not certain. The read terminates 3 residues ahead of where the CDR3 ends, so the germline J gene completes it. V lost 3 bases to trimming and J lost 5 bases, with 8 bases between them. Germline V CDR1 and CDR2: MNHNS, SASEGT. There are 13 residues in the CDR3.

Regarding this clone: The CDR3 end is not reached by the read, which stops 3 residues before it; the germline J gene fills it in. The chain recombines TRBV6-2 or TRBV6-3 with TRBJ2-7; possibly TRBD1 for D (5 bases). The germline V gene has CDR1 MNHEY and CDR2 SVGEGT. There are 16 residues in the CDR3. Deletions cut 4 bases from V and 3 bases from J, with 19 bases between. The sequenced CDR3 bases are TGTGCCAGCAGTTTGGACCCCAGGGCCCCCGGCTACGAG. Protein: CASSLDPRAPGYE. The CDR3 as a whole reads CASSLDPRAPGYEQYF.

This clone was seen a few times. The read stops 3 residues short of the end of the CDR3; the missing end is completed from the germline J gene. The rearrangement links TRBV7-2 to TRBJ2-3; TRBD2 might be the D (5 bases). Trimming took 6 bases from V and 2 from J, leaving 12 bases between them. The V gene's germline CDR1 is SGHTA and CDR2 FQGNSA. This CDR3 has 14 amino acids. The chain's CDR3 is CASSISVPTDTQYF. The CDR3 DNA, read in part, is TGTGCCAGCAGTATTAGCGTTCCCACAGATACG.

This clone was observed at least ten times. The CDR3 is cut off 3 residues early in the read; its end comes from the germline J gene. The V call is TRBV7-2, the J call TRBJ2-2; D not resolved. Trimming shortened V by 1 base and J by 5 bases, and 11 bases separated the two germline ends. Germline CDR1 reads SGHTA; CDR2 reads FQGNSA. The CDR3 is made up of 15 amino acids. The chain's CDR3 is CASSLVDFGTGELFF. CDR3 DNA (partial): TGTGCCAGCAGCTTAGTAGATTTCGGGACCGGGGAG. The whole variable domain, filled in from reference TRBV7-2 and TRBJ2-2, reads GAGVSQSPSNKVTEKGKDVELRCDPISGHTALYWYRQSLGQGLEFLIYFQGNSAPDKSGLPSDRFSAERTGGSVSTLTIQRTQQEDSAVYLCASSLVDFGTGELFFGEGSRLTVL.

On this clone itself: Coverage ceases 3 residues before the CDR3 finishes, and the germline J gene fills in the end. This sequence joins TRBV7-3 and TRBJ1-1; D perhaps matches TRBD1 (6 bases). V lost 3 bases to trimming and J lost 1 base, with 9 bases between them. The length of the CDR3 is 14 residues. Germline-derived CDR1 and CDR2 are SGHTA and FQGTGA. CDR3 region: CASSLSQGNTEAFF. The DNA read from the CDR3 is TGTGCCAGCAGCTTGTCACAGGGGAACACTGAA.

About this clone itself: The CDR3 end is not reached by the read, which stops 3 residues before it; the germline J gene fills it in. This chain joins TRBV19 and TRBJ1-4, with D perhaps TRBD1 (5 bases). The CDR3 contains 13 residues. The germline gives CDR1 LNHDA, CDR2 SQIVND (reference sequence). V was pared by 7 bases and J by 5 bases, with 11 bases between. Partial CDR3 DNA: TGTGCCAGTAAGGCAGGGTGGAATGAAAAA. This encodes CASKAGWNEK. The full-length CDR3 reads as CASKAGWNEKLFF.

This clone was found many times. The read terminates 3 residues before the CDR3 end, so the remaining end is supplied by the germline J gene. The chain has TRBV6-2 or TRBV6-3 and TRBJ1-1; 9 nucleotides match TRBD1. Germline V lookup: CDR1 MNHEY, CDR2 SVGEGT. This CDR3 has 15 residues. The V gene end was trimmed by 2 bases and the J gene end by 4 bases; junction bases not matched to a gene: 5. CDR3: CASSYPRDRVTEAFF. The CDR3 bases that were read are TGTGCCAGCAGTTACCCCCGGGACAGGGTCACTGAA.

This clone was observed at least ten times. Read sequence stops 3 residues before the CDR3 end, and the germline J gene provides the missing end. V is TRBV18 and J is TRBJ1-1; 7 bases fit TRBD1. The length of the CDR3 is 17 residues. Germline CDR1 reads KGHSH; CDR2 reads LQKENI. With V trimmed by 3 bases and J by 0 bases, 10 bases remained unmatched. Here the CDR3 reads CASSPLGQSLLNTEAFF. The DNA read from the CDR3 is TGTGCCAGCTCACCTTTGGGACAGTCACTCCTGAACACTGAA.

Worth noting for this clone: The read is 3 residues too short to cover the CDR3 end, so that end is filled in from the germline J gene. The V call is TRBV6-7, the J call TRBJ2-2; 8 nucleotides line up with TRBD1. TRBV6-7 is an ORF for which the function is uncertain. This CDR3 spans 18 amino acids. V shed 0 bases and J 4 bases; nucleotides not matched to a gene: 10. CDR3 region: CASSYSTSRGRRTGELFF. Incomplete CDR3 DNA: TGTGCCAGCAGTTACTCGACGAGCAGGGGGCGACGCACCGGGGAG.

This clone was counted ten times or more. The read stops 3 residues short of the end of the CDR3; the missing end is completed from the germline J gene. The chain combines TRBV30 with TRBJ2-3, with D maybe TRBD2 (5 bases). The ends were cut back, 4 bases at V and 1 base at J, with 15 bases in the middle. Germline V gene lookup returns CDR1 GTSNPN and CDR2 SVGIG (reference sequence). This CDR3 is 15 amino acids long. CDR3 residues: CAWKVLTRGTDTQYF. The CDR3 bases that were read are TGTGCCTGGAAAGTTTTGACGAGGGGCACAGATACG.

This clone was counted ten times or more. The read comes to an end 3 residues before the CDR3 does, leaving the germline J gene to fill in the end. The chain combines TRBV20-1 with TRBJ1-2; D is undetermined. Germline V gene lookup returns CDR1 DFQATT and CDR2 SNEGSKA (reference sequence). The CDR3 spans 14 residues. The CDR3: CSAYRQETNYGYTF. The CDR3 DNA, read in part, is TGCAGCGCTTATAGACAAGAAACTAACTATGGC.

Turning to this clone: The sequenced fragment ends 3 residues before the CDR3 boundary, so the rest is inferred from the germline J gene. The chain combines TRBV19 with TRBJ1-2; D is unresolved. This CDR3 spans 15 amino acids. The germline V gene has CDR1 LNHDA and CDR2 SQIVND (reference sequence). V lost 10 bases and J 4 bases, leaving 22 bases between the germline ends. CDR3 DNA, as far as it was read: TGTGCCATACTAGTCGATTCGGGAGACACCTATGGC. Translation: CAILVDSGDTYG. The CDR3, in full, reads CAILVDSGDTYGYTF.

This clone was seen a handful of times. The read ends 3 residues before the CDR3 terminus; that terminus is restored from the germline J gene. The chain joins TRBV13 to TRBJ2-1; weak D call: TRBD1 (6 bases). V was pared by 4 bases and J by 6 bases, with 16 bases between. From germline, CDR1 is PRHDT and CDR2 FYEKMQ (reference sequence). CDR3 length: 15 amino acids. Incomplete CDR3 DNA: TGTGCCAGCAGCTCTGGTGGAGACAGGTTCAATGAG. The encoded protein is CASSSGGDRFNE. The full CDR3 protein reads CASSSGGDRFNEQFF.

This clone was recorded a few times. The read ends 3 residues early relative to the CDR3; the germline J gene fills the gap. The J gene is TRBJ2-5, the V gene TRBV29-1; possible D gene TRBD2, 7 bases. V was pared by 8 bases and J by 5 bases, with 24 bases between. CDR1 and CDR2 from the germline V gene are SQVTM and ANQGSEA. This CDR3 has 15 residues. The CDR3 bases that were read are TGCAGCTTCCGGAGTAGGGGGGGCACCGGGGAGACC. Protein product: CSFRSRGGTGET. The CDR3, in full, reads CSFRSRGGTGETQYF.

Concerning this clone itself: The CDR3 end falls 3 residues outside the read, so it is completed with the germline J gene. The J gene is TRBJ2-5, the V gene TRBV7-2; D is possibly TRBD2 (5 bases). The V gene's germline CDR1 is SGHTA and CDR2 FQGNSA. CDR3 size: 15 residues. The V end lost 5 bases, the J end lost 5 bases, and 18 bases lay between the germline ends. CDR3 in amino acids: CASSQERLSWETQYF. The covered CDR3 bases are TGTGCCAGCAGCCAGGAGAGACTATCATGGGAGACC. Drawing the rest from reference TRBV7-2 and TRBJ2-5, the complete variable domain is GAGVSQSPSNKVTEKGKDVELRCDPISGHTALYWYRQSLGQGLEFLIYFQGNSAPDKSGLPSDRFSAERTGGSVSTLTIQRTQQEDSAVYLCASSQERLSWETQYFGPGTRLLVL.

This clone has just a few counts. The read comes to an end 3 residues before the CDR3 does, leaving the germline J gene to fill in the end. The chain couples TRBV7-9 to TRBJ2-7; 9 positions agree with TRBD2. V trimming: 1 base; J trimming: 6 bases; junction bases outside the gene matches: 4. The germline CDR1 and CDR2 sequences are SEHNR and FQNEAQ (reference sequence). The CDR3 extends over 14 amino acids. The covered CDR3 bases are TGTGCCAGCAGCTTAGGGGCGACTAGCGGCGAG. It codes for CASSLGATSGE. The full CDR3 protein reads CASSLGATSGEQYF.

This clone came up many times. Coverage ceases 3 residues before the CDR3 finishes, and the germline J gene fills in the end. This rearrangement joins TRBV23-1 to TRBJ1-6; 9 bases match TRBD1. TRBV23-1 is filed as an ORF, its function uncertain. This CDR3 spans 14 amino acids. V shed 5 bases, J shed 6 bases, and the junction held 2 bases outside the gene matches. Here the CDR3 reads CASSGQGINSPLHF. The DNA read from the CDR3 is TGCGCCAGCAGTGGACAGGGGATTAATTCACCC.

A few counts support this clone. The CDR3 bases that were read are TGTGCCAGCAGTAGAGGTAACACTGAA. This sequence encodes CASSRGNTE. The whole CDR3 sequence is CASSRGNTEAFF. This rearrangement joins TRBV6-2 or TRBV6-3 to TRBJ1-1; D call uncertain. With the read ending 3 residues before the CDR3 end, the germline J gene is used to fill in that end. CDR1 and CDR2 (germline): MNHEY, SVGEGT. V was shortened by 5 bases and J by 2 bases, with 6 bases between the two germline ends. The CDR3 totals 12 residues.

About this clone: The sequence runs out 3 residues before the end of the CDR3; the remainder is reconstructed from the germline J gene. The V and J genes are TRBV19 and TRBJ2-3; 10 positions agree with TRBD1. The CDR3 contains 15 residues. V lost 3 bases, J lost 5 bases, and 5 bases stayed unmatched. Germline V CDR1 and CDR2: LNHDA, SQIVND (reference sequence). The CDR3 loop is CASSIPGQGEDTQYF. Partial CDR3 DNA: TGTGCCAGTAGTATCCCTGGACAGGGGGAAGATACG.

Only a few counts were recorded for this clone. A read error may account for a junction end that differs from germline. With the read ending 3 residues before the CDR3 end, the germline J gene is used to fill in that end. This chain uses TRBV5-1 with TRBJ2-1; 9 bases are a match to TRBD1. The CDR3 sequence is 15 residues long. In germline, CDR1 is SGHRS, CDR2 YFSETQ. CDR3 DNA, as far as it was read: TGCGCCAGCAGCTCACCGGGACAGGGATACATTGAG. Translating gives CASSSPGQGYIE. The CDR3 reads in full as CASSSPGQGYIEQFF. The whole variable domain, filled in from reference TRBV5-1 and TRBJ2-1, reads KAGVTQTPRYLIKTRGQQVTLSCSPISGHRSVSWYQQTPGQGLQFLFEYFSETQRNKGNFPGRFSGRQFSNSRSEMNVSTLELGDSALYLCASSSPGQGYIEQFFGPGTRLTVL.

About this clone itself: Coverage ceases 3 residues before the CDR3 finishes, and the germline J gene fills in the end. This chain connects TRBV5-5 to TRBJ1-1; 8 bases are a match to TRBD1. The CDR3 extends over 13 amino acids. Germline V gene sequence: CDR1 SGHKS, CDR2 YYEKEE (reference sequence). The J segment lost 3 bases and the V segment lost 4 bases, leaving 2 bases of the junction unmatched. The CDR3 DNA, read in part, is TGTGCCAGCAGCCAGACAGGGGACACTGAA. It encodes CASSQTGDTE. The entire CDR3 protein reads CASSQTGDTEAFF.

This clone appeared many times. The CDR3 is cut off 3 residues early in the read; its end comes from the germline J gene. The rearrangement joins TRBV29-1 to TRBJ2-5; 12 nucleotides align to TRBD2. CDR1 is SQVTM and CDR2 is ANQGSEA in the germline V gene. The junction had 23 bases not matched to a gene; V was cut back by 5 bases and J by 7 bases. This CDR3 has 19 residues. The CDR3 bases that were read are TGCAGCGTTTTCTCCTCCCGGGCTAGCGGGGGGGAACGCAGAGGGACC. The encoded protein is CSVFSSRASGGERRGT. The CDR3 in full is CSVFSSRASGGERRGTQYF.